A single sample is the source of the 22 T cell receptor beta chains below, sequenced in a study of blood T cell repertoires in COVID-19. Sequenced by immunoSEQ multiplex PCR; TCRdb stores in-frame clones only, minus some. The sample carries about 180,000 clones, about 83% recorded once. Sequenced material: peripheral blood. Receptors originate from a woman between 70 and 85 years old with COVID-19, enrolled during active disease.

The chain combines TRBV4-3 with TRBJ1-6, with 7 positions matching TRBD1. The CDR3 sequence is 15 residues long. V gave up 2 bases and J gave up 6 bases; unmatched junction bases: 4. The V gene's germline CDR1 is LGHNA and CDR2 YSLEER. The CDR3 sequence is CASSQRNRGNSPLHF. CDR3 nucleotide sequence: TGCGCCAGCAGCCAAAGGAACAGGGGTAATTCACCCCTCCACTTT.

This clone was recorded once. At one end the junction does not follow the germline gene, possibly because of a read error. The chain joins TRBV7-7 to TRBJ2-7; the match to TRBD1 covers 8 bases. The germline CDR1 and CDR2 sequences are SSHAT and FNYEAQ (reference sequence). The CDR3 is 16 residues long. CDR3 DNA: TGTGCTAGCAGCCCTATATCCGGGACAGGTCCCCACGAGCAGTACTTC. The encoded protein is CASSPISGTGPHEQYF.

V and J are TRBV4-1 and TRBJ1-5; no clear D gene. V dropped 4 bases and J dropped 3 bases, with 10 bases sitting between them. Germline CDR1 MGHRA, CDR2 YSYEKL. This CDR3 spans 14 amino acids. In nucleotides, the CDR3 is TGCGCCAGCAGCCTTAACAGATACAATCAGCCCCAGCATTTT. Its translation: CASSLNRYNQPQHF.

This clone was seen a single time. The chain links TRBV7-2 to TRBJ1-4; 10 bases are a match to TRBD1. Germline CDR1 is SGHTA and CDR2 is FQGNSA. The CDR3 extends over 14 amino acids. V was pared by 3 bases and J by 8 bases, with 3 bases of the junction left unmatched. As DNA, the CDR3 is TGTGCCAGCAGCTTTGGACAGGGGGGGGAAAAACTGTTTTTT. Its protein is CASSFGQGGEKLFF.

The V gene is TRBV6-4, the J gene TRBJ1-2; 8 positions match TRBD1. The J segment lost 5 bases and the V segment lost 5 bases, leaving 7 bases of the junction unmatched. The CDR3 loop spans 14 amino acids. Looked up from germline, CDR1 is MRHNA and CDR2 is SNTAGT. CDR3 coding DNA: TGTGCCAGCAGTCCCTCGGACAGGGAATATGGCTACACCTTC. It translates to CASSPSDREYGYTF.

The chain uses TRBV7-9 and TRBJ2-7; tentative D call: TRBD1 (5 bases). V shed 3 bases and J shed 4 bases, with 13 bases lying between them. Germline assignment: CDR1 SEHNR and CDR2 FQNEAQ (reference sequence). CDR3 size: 14 residues. The CDR3 nucleotides read TGTGCCAGCAGCTTTACAGGTCAGGCTTACGAGCAGTACTTC. It yields the protein CASSFTGQAYEQYF.

The CDR3 DNA reads as TGCAGCGTGGAGGGACTAGCGGGGGACTACGAGCAGTACTTC. It encodes CSVEGLAGDYEQYF. This chain joins TRBV29-1 and TRBJ2-7, with TRBD2 matching 14 bases. V lost 6 bases, J lost 3 bases, and 4 bases stayed unmatched. CDR3 size: 14 residues. CDR1 SQVTM and CDR2 ANQGSEA come from the germline V gene.

The rearrangement uses TRBV2 and TRBJ1-2, with 10 bases aligning to TRBD1. Germline values: CDR1 SNHLY, CDR2 FYNNEI. Trimming cost V 5 bases and J 8 bases; bases outside gene matches: 8. The CDR3 loop spans 14 amino acids. The CDR3 DNA is TGTGCCAGCAGTACTACCGGGACAGGGGACGGCTACACCTTC. Translation gives CASSTTGTGDGYTF.

The rearrangement joins TRBV27 to TRBJ1-6; 7 nucleotides align to TRBD1. Looked up from germline, CDR1 is MNHEY and CDR2 is SMNVEV (reference sequence). The CDR3 is 17 amino acids. V lost 6 bases to trimming and J lost 1 base; unmatched junction nucleotides: 9. DNA for the CDR3: TGTGCCAGCAGCCGAGGGGGCGACGGGTCCTATAATTCACCCCTCCACTTT. Protein product: CASSRGGDGSYNSPLHF.

The rearrangement joins TRBV5-1 to TRBJ1-2, with 8 positions matching TRBD1. Germline trimming cut 6 bases from V and 8 bases from J; bases unmatched to any gene: 6. The CDR3 runs 12 residues. The germline gives CDR1 SGHRS, CDR2 YFSETQ. The CDR3, as DNA: TGCGCCAGCAAGGGACAGGAGTACGGCTACACCTTC. Translated: CASKGQEYGYTF.

The gene calls are TRBV7-9 and TRBJ1-5; D is unclear. The CDR3 extends over 16 amino acids. The V gene lost 1 base and the J gene lost 5 bases, with 15 bases spanning the gap. The V gene's germline CDR1 is SEHNR and CDR2 FQNEAQ (reference sequence). Here the CDR3 reads CASSLGAGLLDQPQHF. CDR3 sequence (DNA): TGTGCCAGCAGCTTAGGGGCAGGCCTCCTTGATCAGCCCCAGCATTTT.

This chain joins TRBV6-4 and TRBJ1-1; tentatively, D is TRBD1 (6 bases). CDR3 length equals 13 residues. The germline CDR1 and CDR2 sequences are MRHNA and SNTAGT. V was clipped by 6 bases and J by 0 bases, with 8 bases between them. CDR3 loop: CASRDSMNTEAFF. In DNA, the CDR3 is TGTGCCAGCAGGGACAGCATGAACACTGAAGCTTTCTTT.

Turning to this clone: The same CDR3 can be traced to other DNA sequences in this sample. V usage is TRBV5-1 and J usage is TRBJ1-3, with D tentatively TRBD1 (5 bases). The germline V and J ends were trimmed by 5 bases and 4 bases, with 13 bases remaining between them. Germline-derived CDR1 and CDR2 are SGHRS and YFSETQ. The CDR3 contains 14 residues. CDR3 nucleotide sequence: TGCGCCAGCAGTTCCGGGACTGGGGGAAACACCATATATTTT. This codes for CASSSGTGGNTIYF.

The chain recombines TRBV19 with TRBJ1-4, with 7 bases aligning to TRBD1. Germline V gene sequence: CDR1 LNHDA, CDR2 SQIVND (reference sequence). The CDR3 length is 14 residues. The V gene end was trimmed by 8 bases and the J gene end by 0 bases; junction bases not matched to a gene: 3. CDR3 DNA sequence: TGTGCCAGTCGGACAGGTGCAACTAATGAAAAACTGTTTTTT. Translated: CASRTGATNEKLFF.

The chain employs TRBV19 and TRBJ1-3, with TRBD1 matching over 11 bases. V shed 7 bases, J shed 8 bases, and the junction held 10 bases outside the gene matches. CDR1 LNHDA and CDR2 SQIVND come from the germline V gene (reference sequence). This CDR3 is built from 15 residues. The CDR3 nucleotides read TGTGCCAGTATCAAGAGGACAGGGGGCTCGGACACCATATATTTT. It yields the protein CASIKRTGGSDTIYF. The variable domain in full, completed from reference TRBV19 and TRBJ1-3, reads DGGITQSPKYLFRKEGQNVTLSCEQNLNHDAMYWYRQDPGQGLRLIYYSQIVNDFQKGDIAEGYSVSREKKESFPLTVTSAQKNPTAFYLCASIKRTGGSDTIYFGEGSWLTVV.

J is TRBJ1-6 and V is TRBV6-6; 9 bases fit TRBD1. The length of the CDR3 is 14 residues. The ends lost 3 bases at V and 8 bases at J; junction bases unmatched: 2. CDR1 MNHNY and CDR2 SVGAGI come from the germline V gene (reference sequence). The CDR3 loop reads CASSYDRGYSPLHF. CDR3 nucleotides: TGTGCCAGCAGTTATGACAGGGGGTATTCACCCCTCCACTTT.

This chain connects TRBV30 to TRBJ1-1, with 7 bases fitting TRBD1. V dropped 6 bases and J dropped 1; count of bases not matched to a gene: 5. This CDR3 is 13 amino acids long. Germline CDR1 and CDR2: GTSNPN and SVGIG (reference sequence). The CDR3 DNA reads as TGTGCCTGCAACAGGGGTCAGAACACTGAAGCTTTCTTT. This translates into CACNRGQNTEAFF.

The CDR3 nucleotides read TGTGCCAGTAGTATAGACAGGGGGTATTCGGATGAGCAGTTCTTC. As protein: CASSIDRGYSDEQFF. The J gene is TRBJ2-1, the V gene TRBV19; 7 bases fit TRBD1. V trimming: 0 bases; J trimming: 8 bases; junction bases outside the gene matches: 7. CDR1 LNHDA and CDR2 SQIVND come from the germline V gene (reference sequence). This CDR3 contains 15 residues. The whole variable domain, remainder taken from reference TRBV19 and TRBJ2-1, is DGGITQSPKYLFRKEGQNVTLSCEQNLNHDAMYWYRQDPGQGLRLIYYSQIVNDFQKGDIAEGYSVSREKKESFPLTVTSAQKNPTAFYLCASSIDRGYSDEQFFGPGTRLTVL.

In regard to this clone: One end of the junction is discordant with germline, which a read error may explain. The rearrangement joins TRBV2 to TRBJ2-7; a possible D gene is TRBD2 (5 bases). The CDR3 contains 13 residues. Germline V gene lookup returns CDR1 SNHLY and CDR2 FYNNEI. CDR3 region: CARSGLISYEQYF. The CDR3 nucleotides read TGTGCCCGCAGCGGACTCATTTCCTACGAGCAGTACTTC.

The chain combines TRBV28 with TRBJ2-3; 8 positions agree with TRBD1. Germline CDR1 MDHEN, CDR2 SYDVKM. This CDR3 spans 14 amino acids. V gave up 8 bases and J gave up 0 bases; unmatched junction bases: 4. The CDR3 is CASGRDRSTDTQYF. CDR3 in DNA: TGTGCCAGCGGACGGGACAGGAGCACAGATACGCAGTATTTT.

The rearrangement uses TRBV19 and TRBJ2-7; 8 bases line up with TRBD2. Germline V gene lookup returns CDR1 LNHDA and CDR2 SQIVND (reference sequence). The CDR3 totals 13 residues. The V gene end was trimmed by 10 bases and the J gene end by 5 bases; junction bases not matched to a gene: 10. CDR3 residues: CATTGRAKDEQYF. CDR3 sequence (DNA): TGTGCCACGACCGGGAGGGCCAAGGACGAGCAGTACTTC. Combining the CDR3 with reference TRBV19 and TRBJ2-7 gives the whole variable domain DGGITQSPKYLFRKEGQNVTLSCEQNLNHDAMYWYRQDPGQGLRLIYYSQIVNDFQKGDIAEGYSVSREKKESFPLTVTSAQKNPTAFYLCATTGRAKDEQYFGPGTRLTVT.

This clone was seen a handful of times. CDR3 DNA sequence: TGTGCCAGCAGTTACGGGGCAGGGATGGGTCAGCCCCAGCATTTT. This translates into CASSYGAGMGQPQHF. V gene TRBV6-6 combines with J gene TRBJ1-5, with a possible D match to TRBD1 (5 bases). This CDR3 spans 15 amino acids. Trimming removed 2 bases at V and 6 bases at J, with 14 bases between. CDR1 and CDR2 from the germline V gene are MNHNY and SVGAGI (reference sequence).